This section outlines one TCR beta chain sequence together with its context. One end of the junction does not line up with germline, which may come from a read error. This CDR3 has 14 amino acids. In germline, CDR1 is WNHNN, CDR2 SYGVQD (reference sequence). Via MiXCR, TCRdb re-called the PCR reads, giving one row per CDR3 protein. The sample has about 25,000 distinct CDR3 sequences; around 56% are singletons. The record originates from a study of CD4 and CD8 cells across lung adenocarcinoma regions. Donors had localized lung adenocarcinoma, a non-small cell lung cancer. The sequenced sample was CD8+ T cells from the center of a lung tumor. J is TRBJ2-3 and V is TRBV10-1; the D is unclear. This receptor was taken from a male donor with lung adenocarcinoma. The CD4 and CD8 labels of this study may be unreliable. CDR3 protein: CASTGRCAKNTQYF. The CDR3 bases are TGCGCCAGCACTGGGCGATGTGCCAAAAATACGCAGTACTTT.